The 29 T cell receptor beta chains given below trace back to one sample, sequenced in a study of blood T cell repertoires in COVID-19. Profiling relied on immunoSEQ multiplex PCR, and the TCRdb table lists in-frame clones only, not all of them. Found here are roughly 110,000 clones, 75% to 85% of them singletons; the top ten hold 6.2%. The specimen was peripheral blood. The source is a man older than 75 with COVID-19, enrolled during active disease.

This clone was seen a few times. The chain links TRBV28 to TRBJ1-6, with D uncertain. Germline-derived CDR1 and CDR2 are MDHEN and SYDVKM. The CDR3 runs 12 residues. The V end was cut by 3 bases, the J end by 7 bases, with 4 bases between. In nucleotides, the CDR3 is TGTGCCAGCAGTTTCCCGAATTCACCCCTCCACTTT. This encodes CASSFPNSPLHF.

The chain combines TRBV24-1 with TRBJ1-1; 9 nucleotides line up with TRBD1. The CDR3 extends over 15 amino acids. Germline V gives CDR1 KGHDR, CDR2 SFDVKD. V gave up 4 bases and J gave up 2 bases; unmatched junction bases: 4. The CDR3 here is CATSDPGQGNTEAFF. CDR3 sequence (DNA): TGTGCCACCAGTGACCCGGGACAGGGCAACACTGAAGCTTTCTTT.

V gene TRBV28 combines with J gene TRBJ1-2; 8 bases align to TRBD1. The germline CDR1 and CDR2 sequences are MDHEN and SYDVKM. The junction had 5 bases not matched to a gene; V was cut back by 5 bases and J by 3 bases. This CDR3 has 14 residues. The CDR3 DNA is TGTGCCAGCAGTACCGGGACAGGACACTATGGCTACACCTTC. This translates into CASSTGTGHYGYTF.

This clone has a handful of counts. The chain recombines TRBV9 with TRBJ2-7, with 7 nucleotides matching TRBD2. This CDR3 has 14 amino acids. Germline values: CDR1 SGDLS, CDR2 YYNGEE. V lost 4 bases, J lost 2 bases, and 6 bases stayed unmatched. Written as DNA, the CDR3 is TGTGCCAGCAGCCCACGGGACTATCCCTACGAGCAGTACTTC. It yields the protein CASSPRDYPYEQYF.

In nucleotides, the CDR3 is TGTGCCAGCAGGGTGACAGGGCTGAATCAGCCCCAGCATTTT. This translates into CASRVTGLNQPQHF. The V and J genes are TRBV28 and TRBJ1-5, with 7 bases that match TRBD1. Germline V CDR1 and CDR2: MDHEN, SYDVKM. Trimming at V came to 6 bases and at J to 4 bases, leaving 6 bases not matched to a gene. The CDR3 is made up of 14 amino acids.

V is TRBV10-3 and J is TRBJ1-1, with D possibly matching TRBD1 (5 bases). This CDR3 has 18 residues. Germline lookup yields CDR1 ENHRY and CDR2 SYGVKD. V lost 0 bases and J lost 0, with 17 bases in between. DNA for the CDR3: TGTGCCATCAGTGAGTCGATGGGACTAAAAGGGGTGAACACTGAAGCTTTCTTT. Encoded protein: CAISESMGLKGVNTEAFF.

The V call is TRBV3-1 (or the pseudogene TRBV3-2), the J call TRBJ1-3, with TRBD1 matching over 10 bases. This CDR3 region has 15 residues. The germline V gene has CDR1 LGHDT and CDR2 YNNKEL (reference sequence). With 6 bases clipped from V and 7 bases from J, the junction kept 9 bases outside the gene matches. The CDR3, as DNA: TGTGCCAGCAGTCAACGACAGGGGGCAGTGAACACCATATATTTT. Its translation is CASSQRQGAVNTIYF.

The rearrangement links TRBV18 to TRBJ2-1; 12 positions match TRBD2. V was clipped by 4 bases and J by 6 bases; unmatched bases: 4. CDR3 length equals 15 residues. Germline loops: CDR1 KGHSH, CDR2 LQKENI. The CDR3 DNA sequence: TGTGCCAGCTCACTGCTAGCGGGAGGGAGCAATGAGCAGTTCTTC. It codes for CASSLLAGGSNEQFF.

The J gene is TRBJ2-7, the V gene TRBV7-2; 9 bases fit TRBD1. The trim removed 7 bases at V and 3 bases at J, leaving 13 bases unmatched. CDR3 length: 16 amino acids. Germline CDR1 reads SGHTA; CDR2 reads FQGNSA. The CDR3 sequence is CASTPRAPGQGYEQYF. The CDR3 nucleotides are TGTGCCAGCACCCCTAGGGCCCCGGGACAGGGCTACGAGCAGTACTTC.

The DNA for the CDR3 is TGTGCCAGCAGTTCCGTCACAGGGACCTACGAGCAGTACTTC. Its protein is CASSSVTGTYEQYF. The chain has TRBV28 and TRBJ2-7; TRBD1 is a possible D gene (6 bases). Trimming removed 4 bases at V and 2 bases at J, with 12 bases between. The CDR3 runs to 14 residues. The germline V gene encodes CDR1 MDHEN and CDR2 SYDVKM.

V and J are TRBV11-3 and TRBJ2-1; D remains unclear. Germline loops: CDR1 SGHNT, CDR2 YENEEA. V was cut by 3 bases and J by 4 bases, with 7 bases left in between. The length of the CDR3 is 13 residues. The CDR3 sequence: CASSLTLYNEQFF. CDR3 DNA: TGTGCCAGCAGCTTGACTTTATACAATGAGCAGTTCTTC.

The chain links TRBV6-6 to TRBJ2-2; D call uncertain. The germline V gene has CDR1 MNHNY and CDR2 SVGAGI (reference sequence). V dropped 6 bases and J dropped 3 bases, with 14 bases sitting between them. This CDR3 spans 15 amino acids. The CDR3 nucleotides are TGTGCCAGCAGGTCCTCGACAACTCACACCGGGGAGCTGTTTTTT. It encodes CASRSSTTHTGELFF.

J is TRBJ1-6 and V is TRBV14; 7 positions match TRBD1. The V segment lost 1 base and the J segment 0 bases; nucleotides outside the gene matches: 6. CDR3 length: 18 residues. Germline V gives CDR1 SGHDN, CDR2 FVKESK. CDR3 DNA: TGTGCCAGCAGCCAAGCATTCAACAGGGGCTCCTATAATTCACCCCTCCACTTT. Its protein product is CASSQAFNRGSYNSPLHF.

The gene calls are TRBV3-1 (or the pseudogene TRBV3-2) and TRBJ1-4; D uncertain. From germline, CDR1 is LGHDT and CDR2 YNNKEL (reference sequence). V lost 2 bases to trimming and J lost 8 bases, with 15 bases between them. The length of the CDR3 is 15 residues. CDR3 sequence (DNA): TGTGCCAGCAGCCAAACAGCATCTGAAGGCGAAAAACTGTTTTTT. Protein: CASSQTASEGEKLFF.

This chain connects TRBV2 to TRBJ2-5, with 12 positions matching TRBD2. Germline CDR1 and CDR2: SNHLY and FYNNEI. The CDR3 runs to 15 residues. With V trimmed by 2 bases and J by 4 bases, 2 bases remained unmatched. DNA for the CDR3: TGTGCCAGCAGTGAACAGGGACTAGCGGGAGAGACCCAGTACTTC. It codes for CASSEQGLAGETQYF. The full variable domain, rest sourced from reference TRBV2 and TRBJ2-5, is EPEVTQTPSHQVTQMGQEVILRCVPISNHLYFYWYRQILGQKVEFLVSFYNNEISEKSEIFDDQFSVERPDGSNFTLKIRSTKLEDSAMYFCASSEQGLAGETQYFGPGTRLLVL.

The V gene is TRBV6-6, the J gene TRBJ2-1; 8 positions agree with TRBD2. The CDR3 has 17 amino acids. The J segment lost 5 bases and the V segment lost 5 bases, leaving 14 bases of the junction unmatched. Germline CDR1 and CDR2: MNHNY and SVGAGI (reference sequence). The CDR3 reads CASSPLGGGGAHNEQFF. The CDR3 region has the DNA TGTGCCAGCAGTCCCCTCGGGGGGGGCGGGGCCCACAATGAGCAGTTCTTC.

The CDR3 sequence: CTSSQGGRVKQGNTIYF. CDR3 in DNA: TGCACCAGCAGCCAAGGAGGCCGGGTTAAACAAGGAAACACCATATATTTT. This chain connects TRBV1 to TRBJ1-3. TRBV1 is recorded as a pseudogene. This CDR3 is 17 amino acids long.

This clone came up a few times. This CDR3 is CASSLGQGPEAFF. CDR3 nucleotides: TGTGCCAGCAGTTTAGGGCAGGGCCCTGAAGCTTTCTTT. This rearrangement joins TRBV28 to TRBJ1-1; the D gene is possibly TRBD1 (5 bases). With 2 bases removed from V and 6 bases from J, the gap between germline ends came to 10 bases. CDR1 is MDHEN and CDR2 is SYDVKM in the germline V gene. The CDR3 sequence is 13 residues long. The variable domain in full, completed from reference TRBV28 and TRBJ1-1, reads DVKVTQSSRYLVKRTGEKVFLECVQDMDHENMFWYRQDPGLGLRLIYFSYDVKMKEKGDIPEGYSVSREKKERFSLILESASTNQTSMYLCASSLGQGPEAFFGQGTRLTVV.

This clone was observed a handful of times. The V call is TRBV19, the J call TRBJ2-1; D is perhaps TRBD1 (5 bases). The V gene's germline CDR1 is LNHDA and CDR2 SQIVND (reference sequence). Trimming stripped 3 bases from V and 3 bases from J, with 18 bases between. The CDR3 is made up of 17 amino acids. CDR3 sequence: CASSMFLFGAFYNEQFF. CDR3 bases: TGTGCCAGTAGTATGTTCTTATTTGGGGCATTCTACAATGAGCAGTTCTTC.

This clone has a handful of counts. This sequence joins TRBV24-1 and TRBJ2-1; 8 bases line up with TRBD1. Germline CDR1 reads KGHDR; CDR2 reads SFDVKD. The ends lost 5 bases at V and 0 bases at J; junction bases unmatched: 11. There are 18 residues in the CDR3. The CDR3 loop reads CATSGIPGQAVSYNEQFF. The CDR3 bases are TGTGCCACCAGTGGCATCCCGGGACAGGCCGTCTCCTACAATGAGCAGTTCTTC.

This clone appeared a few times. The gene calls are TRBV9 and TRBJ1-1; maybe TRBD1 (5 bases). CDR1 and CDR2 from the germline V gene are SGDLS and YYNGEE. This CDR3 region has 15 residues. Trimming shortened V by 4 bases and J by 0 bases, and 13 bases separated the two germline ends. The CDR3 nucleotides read TGTGCCAGCAGCTTGGGGCCCAAAGTGAACACTGAAGCTTTCTTT. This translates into CASSLGPKVNTEAFF.

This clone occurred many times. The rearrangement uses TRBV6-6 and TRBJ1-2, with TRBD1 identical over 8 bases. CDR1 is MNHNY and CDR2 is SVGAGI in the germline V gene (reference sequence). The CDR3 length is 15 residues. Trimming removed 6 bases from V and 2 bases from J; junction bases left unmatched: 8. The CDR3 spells CASSPDRTGNYGYTF. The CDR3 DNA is TGTGCCAGCAGCCCGGACCGGACAGGGAACTATGGCTACACCTTC.

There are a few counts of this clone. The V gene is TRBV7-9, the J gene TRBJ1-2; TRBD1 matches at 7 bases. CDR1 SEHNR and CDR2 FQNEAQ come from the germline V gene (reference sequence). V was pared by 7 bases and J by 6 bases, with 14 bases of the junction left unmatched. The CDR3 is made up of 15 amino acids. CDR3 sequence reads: CASNRGGGGGDGYTF. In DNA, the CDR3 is TGTGCCAGCAACCGAGGGGGCGGCGGAGGGGATGGCTACACCTTC.

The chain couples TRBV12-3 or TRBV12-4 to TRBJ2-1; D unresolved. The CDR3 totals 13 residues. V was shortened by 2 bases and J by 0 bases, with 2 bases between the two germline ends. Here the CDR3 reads CASSLYSYNEQFF. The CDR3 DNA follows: TGTGCCAGCAGTTTATACTCCTACAATGAGCAGTTCTTC.

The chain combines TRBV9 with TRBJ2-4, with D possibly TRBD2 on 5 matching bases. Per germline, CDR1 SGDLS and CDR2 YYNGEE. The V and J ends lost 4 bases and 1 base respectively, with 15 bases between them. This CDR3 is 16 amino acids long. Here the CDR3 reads CASSSSAVVAKNIQYF. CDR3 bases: TGTGCCAGCAGCTCCTCAGCGGTAGTGGCCAAAAACATTCAGTACTTC.

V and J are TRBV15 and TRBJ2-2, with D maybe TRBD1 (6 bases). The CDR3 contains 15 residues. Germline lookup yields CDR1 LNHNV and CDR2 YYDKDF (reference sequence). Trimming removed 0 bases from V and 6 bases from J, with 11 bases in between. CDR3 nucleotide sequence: TGTGCCACCAGCAGAGACAGGGGTCCCGCCGGGGAGCTGTTTTTT. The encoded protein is CATSRDRGPAGELFF.

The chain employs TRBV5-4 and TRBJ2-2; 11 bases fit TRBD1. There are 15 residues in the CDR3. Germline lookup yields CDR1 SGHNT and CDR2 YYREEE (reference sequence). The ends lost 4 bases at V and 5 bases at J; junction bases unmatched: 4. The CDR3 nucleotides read TGTGCCAGCAGCGCGGACAGGGGGCGAACCGGGGAGCTGTTTTTT. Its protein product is CASSADRGRTGELFF.

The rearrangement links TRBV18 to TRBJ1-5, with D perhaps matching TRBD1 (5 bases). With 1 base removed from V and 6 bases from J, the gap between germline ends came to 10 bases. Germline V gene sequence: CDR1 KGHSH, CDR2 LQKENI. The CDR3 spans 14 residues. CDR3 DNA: TGTGCCAGCTCACCACAATCCGGGGGTCAGCCCCAGCATTTT. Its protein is CASSPQSGGQPQHF.

CDR3 amino acids: CATSLQPSTNTGELFF. CDR3 nucleotides: TGTGCCACCAGTCTACAGCCATCGACGAACACCGGGGAGCTGTTTTTT. The chain joins TRBV24-1 to TRBJ2-2, with unresolved D. Deletions cut 6 bases from V and 0 bases from J, with 13 bases between. There are 16 residues in the CDR3. CDR1 and CDR2 (germline): KGHDR, SFDVKD.